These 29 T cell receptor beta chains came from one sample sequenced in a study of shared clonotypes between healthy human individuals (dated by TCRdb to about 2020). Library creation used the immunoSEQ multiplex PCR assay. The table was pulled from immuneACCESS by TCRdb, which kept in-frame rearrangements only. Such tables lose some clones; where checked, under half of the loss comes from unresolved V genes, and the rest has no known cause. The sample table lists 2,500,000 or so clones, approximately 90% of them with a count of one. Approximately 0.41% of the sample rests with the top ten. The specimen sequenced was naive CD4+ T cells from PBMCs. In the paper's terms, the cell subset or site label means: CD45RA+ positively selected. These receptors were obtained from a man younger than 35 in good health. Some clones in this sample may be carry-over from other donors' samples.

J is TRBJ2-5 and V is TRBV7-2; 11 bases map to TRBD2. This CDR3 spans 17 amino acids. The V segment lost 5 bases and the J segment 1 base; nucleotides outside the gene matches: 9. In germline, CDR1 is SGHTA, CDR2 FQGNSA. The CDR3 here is CASSQQTTSGAQETQYF. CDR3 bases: TGTGCCAGCAGCCAACAGACGACTAGCGGGGCCCAAGAGACCCAGTACTTC.

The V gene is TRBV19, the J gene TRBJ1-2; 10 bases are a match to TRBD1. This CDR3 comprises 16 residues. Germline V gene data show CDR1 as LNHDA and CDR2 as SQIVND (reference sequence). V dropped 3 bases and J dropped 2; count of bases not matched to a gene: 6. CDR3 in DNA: TGTGCCAGTAGTATCGAACCGGGACAGGGGAACTATGGCTACACCTTC. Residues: CASSIEPGQGNYGYTF.

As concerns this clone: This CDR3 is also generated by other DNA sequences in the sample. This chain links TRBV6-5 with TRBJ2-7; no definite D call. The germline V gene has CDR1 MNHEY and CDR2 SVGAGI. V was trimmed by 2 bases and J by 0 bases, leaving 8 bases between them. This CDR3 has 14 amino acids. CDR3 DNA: TGTGCCAGCAGTTACCAGGCTAGCTCCTACGAGCAGTACTTC. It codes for CASSYQASSYEQYF.

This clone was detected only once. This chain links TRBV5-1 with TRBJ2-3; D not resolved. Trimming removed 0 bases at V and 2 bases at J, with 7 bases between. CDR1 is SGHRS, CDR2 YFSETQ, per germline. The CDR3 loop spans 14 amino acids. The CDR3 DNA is TGCGCCAGCAGCTTGGTGATTTTCACAGATACGCAGTATTTT. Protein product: CASSLVIFTDTQYF.

CDR3 in DNA: TGCGCCAGCAGCTTGTCCCTTGGGAACCCAGATACGCAGTATTTT. Protein product: CASSLSLGNPDTQYF. The chain joins TRBV5-1 to TRBJ2-3; no firm D call. V lost 1 base, J lost 4 bases, and 13 bases lay in between. The CDR3 has 15 amino acids. CDR1 is SGHRS and CDR2 is YFSETQ in the germline V gene.

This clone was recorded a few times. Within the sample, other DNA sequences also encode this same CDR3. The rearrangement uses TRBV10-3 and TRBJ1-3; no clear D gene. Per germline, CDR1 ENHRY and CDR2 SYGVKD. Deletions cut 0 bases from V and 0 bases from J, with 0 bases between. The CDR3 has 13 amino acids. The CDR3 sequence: CAISESSGNTIYF. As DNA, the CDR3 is TGTGCCATCAGTGAGTCCTCTGGAAACACCATATATTTT.

CDR3 loop: CASSLLSEAFF. Here the CDR3 DNA reads TGTGCCAGCAGCTTACTATCTGAAGCTTTCTTT. The rearrangement links TRBV7-8 to TRBJ1-1, with D unclear. There are 11 residues in the CDR3. Trimming took 2 bases from V and 6 from J, leaving 4 bases between them. From germline, CDR1 is SGHVS and CDR2 FQNEAQ.

CDR3 sequence: CASRKGLTSTDTQYF. In DNA form, the CDR3 reads TGTGCCAGTCGAAAGGGGCTAACTAGCACAGATACGCAGTATTTT. The gene calls are TRBV6-5 and TRBJ2-3, with D perhaps TRBD1 (5 bases). V was pared by 9 bases and J by 0 bases, with 16 bases between. Germline CDR1 is MNHEY and CDR2 is SVGAGI. The CDR3 is 15 amino acids.

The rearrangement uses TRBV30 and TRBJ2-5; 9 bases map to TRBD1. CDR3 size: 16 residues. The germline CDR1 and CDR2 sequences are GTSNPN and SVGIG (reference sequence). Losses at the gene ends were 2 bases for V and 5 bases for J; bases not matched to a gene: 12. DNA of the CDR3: TGTGCCTGGAGTTACGCCGAGACAGGGGGGAGGGAGACCCAGTACTTC. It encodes CAWSYAETGGRETQYF.

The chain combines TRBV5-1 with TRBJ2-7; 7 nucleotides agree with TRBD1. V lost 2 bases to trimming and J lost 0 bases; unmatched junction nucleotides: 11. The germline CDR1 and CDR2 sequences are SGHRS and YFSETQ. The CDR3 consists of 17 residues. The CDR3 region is CASSFTPGQTSSYEQYF. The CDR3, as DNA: TGCGCCAGCAGCTTTACTCCGGGACAGACGAGCTCCTACGAGCAGTACTTC.

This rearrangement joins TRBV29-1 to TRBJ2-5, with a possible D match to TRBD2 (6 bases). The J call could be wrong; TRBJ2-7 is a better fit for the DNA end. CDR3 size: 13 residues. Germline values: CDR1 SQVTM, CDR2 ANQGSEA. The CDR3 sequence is CSVASAKSYEQYF. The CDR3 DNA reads TGCAGCGTTGCTAGCGCCAAATCCTACGAGCAGTACTTC.

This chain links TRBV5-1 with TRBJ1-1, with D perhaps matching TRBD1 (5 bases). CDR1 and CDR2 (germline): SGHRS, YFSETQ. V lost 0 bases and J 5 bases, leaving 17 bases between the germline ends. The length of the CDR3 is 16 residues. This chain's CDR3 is CASSLVSGGLGTEAFF. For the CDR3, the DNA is TGCGCCAGCAGCTTGGTTAGCGGGGGATTGGGGACTGAAGCTTTCTTT.

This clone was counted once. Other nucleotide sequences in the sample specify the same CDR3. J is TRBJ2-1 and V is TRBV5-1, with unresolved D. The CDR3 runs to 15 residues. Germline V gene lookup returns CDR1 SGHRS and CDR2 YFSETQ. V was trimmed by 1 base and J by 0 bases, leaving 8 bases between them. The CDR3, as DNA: TGCGCCAGCAGCTTGAGCAGTAGCTCCTACAATGAGCAGTTCTTC. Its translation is CASSLSSSSYNEQFF.

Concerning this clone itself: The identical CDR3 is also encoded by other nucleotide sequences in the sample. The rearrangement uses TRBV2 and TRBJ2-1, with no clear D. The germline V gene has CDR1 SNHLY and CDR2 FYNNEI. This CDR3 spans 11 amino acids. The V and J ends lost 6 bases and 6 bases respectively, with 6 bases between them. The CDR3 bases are TGTGCCAGCAGCTCCCTCAATGAGCAGTTCTTC. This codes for CASSSLNEQFF.

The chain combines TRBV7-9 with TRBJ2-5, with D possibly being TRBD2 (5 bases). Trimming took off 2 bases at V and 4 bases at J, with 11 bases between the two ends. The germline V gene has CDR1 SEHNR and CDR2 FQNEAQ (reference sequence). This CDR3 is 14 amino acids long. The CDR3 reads CASSLNFAGETQYF. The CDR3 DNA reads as TGTGCCAGCAGCTTAAACTTCGCGGGAGAGACCCAGTACTTC.

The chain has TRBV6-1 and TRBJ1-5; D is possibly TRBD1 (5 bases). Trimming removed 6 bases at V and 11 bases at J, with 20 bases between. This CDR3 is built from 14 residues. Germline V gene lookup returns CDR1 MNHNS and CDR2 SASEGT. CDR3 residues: CASSQGVGGSAQHF. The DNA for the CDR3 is TGTGCCAGCAGCCAAGGGGTCGGCGGTTCGGCCCAGCATTTT.

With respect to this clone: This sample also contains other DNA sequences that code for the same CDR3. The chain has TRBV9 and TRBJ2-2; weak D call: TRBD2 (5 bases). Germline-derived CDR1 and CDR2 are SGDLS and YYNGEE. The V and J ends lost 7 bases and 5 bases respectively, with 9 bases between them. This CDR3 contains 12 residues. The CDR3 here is CASSRGTGELFF. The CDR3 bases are TGTGCCAGCTCCCGGGGAACCGGGGAGCTGTTTTTT. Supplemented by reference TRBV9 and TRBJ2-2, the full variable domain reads DSGVTQTPKHLITATGQRVTLRCSPRSGDLSVYWYQQSLDQGLQFLIQYYNGEERAKGNILERFSAQQFPDLHSELNLSSLELGDSALYFCASSRGTGELFFGEGSRLTVL.

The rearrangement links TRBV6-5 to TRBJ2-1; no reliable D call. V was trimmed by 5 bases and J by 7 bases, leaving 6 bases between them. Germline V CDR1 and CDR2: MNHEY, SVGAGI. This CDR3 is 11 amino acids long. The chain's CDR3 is CASSARNEQFF. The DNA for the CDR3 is TGTGCCAGCAGTGCCAGAAATGAGCAGTTCTTC.

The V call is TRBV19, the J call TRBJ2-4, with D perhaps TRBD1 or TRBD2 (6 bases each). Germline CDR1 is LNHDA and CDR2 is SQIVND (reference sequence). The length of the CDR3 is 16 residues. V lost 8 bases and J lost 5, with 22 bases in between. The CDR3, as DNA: TGTGCCAGTGGACGTCGGTCAGGGGAGGTGCAAAACATTCAGTACTTC. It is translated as CASGRRSGEVQNIQYF.

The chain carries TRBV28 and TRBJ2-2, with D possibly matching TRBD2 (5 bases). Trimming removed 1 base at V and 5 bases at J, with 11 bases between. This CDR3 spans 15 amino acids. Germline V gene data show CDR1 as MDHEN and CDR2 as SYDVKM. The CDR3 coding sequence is TGTGCCAGCAGTTTATCGCGGGTGGGGACCGGGGAGCTGTTTTTT. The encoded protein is CASSLSRVGTGELFF.

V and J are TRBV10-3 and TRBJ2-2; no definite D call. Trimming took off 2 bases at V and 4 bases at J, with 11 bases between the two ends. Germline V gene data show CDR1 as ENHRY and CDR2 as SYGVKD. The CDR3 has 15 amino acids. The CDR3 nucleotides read TGTGCCATCAGTGAGCTCGGCAGGAGCACCGGGGAGCTGTTTTTT. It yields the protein CAISELGRSTGELFF.

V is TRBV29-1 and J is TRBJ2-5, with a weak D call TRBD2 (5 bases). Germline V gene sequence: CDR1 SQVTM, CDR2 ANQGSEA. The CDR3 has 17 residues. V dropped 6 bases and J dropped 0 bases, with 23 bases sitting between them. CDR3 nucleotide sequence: TGCAGCGTAGATTTCGTGCGAGGGTCTCGGGACCAAGAGACCCAGTACTTC. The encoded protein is CSVDFVRGSRDQETQYF. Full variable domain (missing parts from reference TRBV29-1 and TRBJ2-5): SAVISQKPSRDICQRGTSLTIQCQVDSQVTMMFWYRQQPGQSLTLIATANQGSEATYESGFVIDKFPISRPNLTFSTLTVSNMSPEDSSIYLCSVDFVRGSRDQETQYFGPGTRLLVL.

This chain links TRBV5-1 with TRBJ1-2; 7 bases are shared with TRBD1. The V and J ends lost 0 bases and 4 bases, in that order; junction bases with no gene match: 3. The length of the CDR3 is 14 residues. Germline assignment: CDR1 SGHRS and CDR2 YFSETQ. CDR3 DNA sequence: TGCGCCAGCAGCTTGGTTCGGACAGGCTATGGCTACACCTTC. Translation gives CASSLVRTGYGYTF.

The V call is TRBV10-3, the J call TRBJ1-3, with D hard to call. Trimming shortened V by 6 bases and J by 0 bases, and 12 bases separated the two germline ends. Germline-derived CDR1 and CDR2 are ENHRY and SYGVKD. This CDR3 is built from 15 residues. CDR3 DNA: TGTGCCATCAGCTATGGACCGCTCTCTGGAAACACCATATATTTT. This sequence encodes CAISYGPLSGNTIYF.

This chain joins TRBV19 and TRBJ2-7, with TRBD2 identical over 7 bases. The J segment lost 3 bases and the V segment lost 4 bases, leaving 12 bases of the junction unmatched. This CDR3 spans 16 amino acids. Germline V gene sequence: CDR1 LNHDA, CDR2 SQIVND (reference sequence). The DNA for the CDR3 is TGTGCCAGTAGTACTGGACTAGGGCGGCGTGACTACGAGCAGTACTTC. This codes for CASSTGLGRRDYEQYF.

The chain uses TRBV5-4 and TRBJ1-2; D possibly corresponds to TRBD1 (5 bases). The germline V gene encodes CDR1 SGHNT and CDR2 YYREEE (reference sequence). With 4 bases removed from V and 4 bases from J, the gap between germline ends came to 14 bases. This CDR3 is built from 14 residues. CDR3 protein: CASSPRDGVYGYTF. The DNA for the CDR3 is TGTGCCAGCAGCCCGCGGGACGGAGTCTATGGCTACACCTTC.

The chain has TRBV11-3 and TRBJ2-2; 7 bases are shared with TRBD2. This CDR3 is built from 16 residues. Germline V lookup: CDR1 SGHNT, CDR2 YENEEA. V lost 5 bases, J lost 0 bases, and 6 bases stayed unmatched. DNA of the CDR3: TGTGCCAGCAGCCCCACACGGGGGGCGAACACCGGGGAGCTGTTTTTT. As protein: CASSPTRGANTGELFF. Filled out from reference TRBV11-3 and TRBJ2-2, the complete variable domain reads EAGVVQSPRYKIIEKKQPVAFWCNPISGHNTLYWYLQNLGQGPELLIRYENEEAVDDSQLPKDRFSAERLKGVDSTLKIQPAELGDSAVYLCASSPTRGANTGELFFGEGSRLTVL.

This chain's CDR3 is CASSTEAGLKAFF. The DNA for the CDR3 is TGTGCCAGCAGCACCGAGGCGGGGTTAAAAGCTTTCTTT. V and J are TRBV5-4 and TRBJ1-1; D is unclear. Germline V gene data show CDR1 as SGHNT and CDR2 as YYREEE (reference sequence). CDR3 length equals 13 residues. V dropped 4 bases and J dropped 9 bases, with 16 bases sitting between them.

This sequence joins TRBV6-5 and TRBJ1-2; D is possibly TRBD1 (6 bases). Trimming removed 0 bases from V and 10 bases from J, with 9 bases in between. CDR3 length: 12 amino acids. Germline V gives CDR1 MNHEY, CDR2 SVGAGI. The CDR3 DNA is TGTGCCAGCAGTTACTCCCGGACAGTCTACACCTTC. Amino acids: CASSYSRTVYTF.